This T cell receptor beta chain was recorded in a study of T cell responses to AZD1222 COVID-19 vaccine. About this clone: Its target is not known.

Points from the study as a whole: The sample set comprised mostly white British donors with more females, and clonal diversity was possibly underestimated.

Method: immunoSEQ multiplex PCR; TCRdb's copy keeps in-frame clones and lacks some. The table has approximately 150,000 clones, roughly nine tenths seen once. Trimming stripped 6 bases from V and 6 bases from J, with 8 bases between. CDR1 and CDR2 (germline): SQVTM, ANQGSEA. This CDR3 comprises 11 residues. This TCR was sampled from an adult who received the AZD1222 COVID-19 vaccine. This chain joins TRBV29-1 and TRBJ2-2; tentatively, D is TRBD2 (6 bases). Sequences were derived from peripheral blood, sampled 28 days after the second AZD1222 dose. This CDR3 is CSVRDSGELFF. CDR3 DNA: TGCAGCGTGCGGGACTCCGGGGAGCTGTTTTTT.